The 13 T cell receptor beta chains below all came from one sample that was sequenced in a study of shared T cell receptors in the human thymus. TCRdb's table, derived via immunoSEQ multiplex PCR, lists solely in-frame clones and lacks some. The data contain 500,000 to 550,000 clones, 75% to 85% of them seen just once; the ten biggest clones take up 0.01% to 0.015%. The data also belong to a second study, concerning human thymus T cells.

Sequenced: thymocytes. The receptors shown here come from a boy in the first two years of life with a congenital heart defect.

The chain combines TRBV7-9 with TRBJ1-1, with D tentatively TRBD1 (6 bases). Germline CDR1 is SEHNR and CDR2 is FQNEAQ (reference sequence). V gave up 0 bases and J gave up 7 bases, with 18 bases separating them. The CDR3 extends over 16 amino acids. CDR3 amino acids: CASSLARGARPSEAFF. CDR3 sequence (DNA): TGTGCCAGCAGCTTAGCCCGGGGGGCGAGGCCCAGTGAAGCTTTCTTT.

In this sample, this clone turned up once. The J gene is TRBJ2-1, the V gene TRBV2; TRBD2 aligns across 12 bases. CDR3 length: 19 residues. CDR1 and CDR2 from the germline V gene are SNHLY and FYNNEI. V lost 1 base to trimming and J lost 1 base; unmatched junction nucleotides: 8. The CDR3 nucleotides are TGTGCCAGCAGTGAAGGAAGGACTAGCGGGAAAAATTCCTACAATGAGCAGTTCTTC. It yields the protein CASSEGRTSGKNSYNEQFF.

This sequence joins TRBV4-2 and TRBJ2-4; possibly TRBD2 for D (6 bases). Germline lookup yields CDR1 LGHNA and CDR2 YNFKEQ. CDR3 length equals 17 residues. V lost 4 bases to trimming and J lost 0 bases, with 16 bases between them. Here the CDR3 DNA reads TGTGCCAGCAGCCCGACTCGGAGGACTATAGCCAAAAACATTCAGTACTTC. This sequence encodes CASSPTRRTIAKNIQYF.

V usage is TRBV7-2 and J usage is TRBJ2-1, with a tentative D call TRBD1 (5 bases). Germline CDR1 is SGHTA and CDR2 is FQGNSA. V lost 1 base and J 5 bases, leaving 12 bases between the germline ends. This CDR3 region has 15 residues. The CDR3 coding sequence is TGTGCCAGCAGCTTAGTGTCAGGGCTCCACAATGAGCAGTTCTTC. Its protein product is CASSLVSGLHNEQFF.

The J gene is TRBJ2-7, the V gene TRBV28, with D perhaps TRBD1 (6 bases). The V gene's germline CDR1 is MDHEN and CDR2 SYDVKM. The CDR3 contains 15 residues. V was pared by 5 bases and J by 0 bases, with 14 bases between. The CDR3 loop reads CASSPQDSRSYEQYF. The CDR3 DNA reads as TGTGCCAGCAGTCCTCAGGACAGTCGCTCCTACGAGCAGTACTTC.

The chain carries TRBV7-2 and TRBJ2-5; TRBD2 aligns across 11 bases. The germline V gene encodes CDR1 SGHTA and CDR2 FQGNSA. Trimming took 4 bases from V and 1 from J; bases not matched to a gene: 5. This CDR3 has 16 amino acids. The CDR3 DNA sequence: TGTGCCAGCAGCTCAGGACTAGCGGGTCCCCAAGAGACCCAGTACTTC. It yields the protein CASSSGLAGPQETQYF.

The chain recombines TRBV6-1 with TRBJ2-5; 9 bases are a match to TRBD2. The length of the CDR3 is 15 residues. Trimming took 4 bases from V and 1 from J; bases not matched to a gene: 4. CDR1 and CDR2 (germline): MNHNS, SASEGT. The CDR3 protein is CASSGRGRVQETQYF. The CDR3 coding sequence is TGTGCCAGCAGTGGACGCGGGAGGGTCCAAGAGACCCAGTACTTC.

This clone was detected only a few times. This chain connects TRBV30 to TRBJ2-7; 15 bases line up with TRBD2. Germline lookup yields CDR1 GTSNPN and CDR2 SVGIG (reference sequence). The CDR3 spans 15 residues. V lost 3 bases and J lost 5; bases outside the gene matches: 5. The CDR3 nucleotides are TGTGCCTGGAGGGGAGGACTAGCGGGAGGGAACGAGCAGTACTTC. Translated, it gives CAWRGGLAGGNEQYF.

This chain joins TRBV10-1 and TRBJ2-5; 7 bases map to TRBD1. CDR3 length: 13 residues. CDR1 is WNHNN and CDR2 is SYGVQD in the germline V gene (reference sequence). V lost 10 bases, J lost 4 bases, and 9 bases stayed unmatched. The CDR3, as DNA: TGCGCCACGTCTCTGGGACAGCTAGAGACCCAGTACTTC. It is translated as CATSLGQLETQYF.

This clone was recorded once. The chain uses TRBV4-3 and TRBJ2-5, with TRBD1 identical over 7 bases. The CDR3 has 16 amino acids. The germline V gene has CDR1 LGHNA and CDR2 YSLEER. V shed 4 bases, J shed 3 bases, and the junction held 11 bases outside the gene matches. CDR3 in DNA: TGCGCCAGCAGCCTGGATCTGTCGGGACAGAAAGAGACCCAGTACTTC. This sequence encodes CASSLDLSGQKETQYF.

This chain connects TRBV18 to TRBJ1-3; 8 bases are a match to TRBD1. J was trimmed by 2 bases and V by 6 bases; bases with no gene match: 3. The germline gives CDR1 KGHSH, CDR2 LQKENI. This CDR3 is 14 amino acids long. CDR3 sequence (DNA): TGTGCCAGCTCCCAACAGGGGGCTGGAAACACCATATATTTT. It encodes CASSQQGAGNTIYF.

DNA of the CDR3: TGTGCCAGCAGCTTAGACCATAGCGGGAGGCACTCCTACGAGCAGTACTTC. Translated: CASSLDHSGRHSYEQYF. The genes are TRBV7-2 and TRBJ2-7; TRBD2 aligns across 10 bases. V dropped 1 base and J dropped 0; count of bases not matched to a gene: 6. There are 17 residues in the CDR3. CDR1 and CDR2 (germline): SGHTA, FQGNSA.

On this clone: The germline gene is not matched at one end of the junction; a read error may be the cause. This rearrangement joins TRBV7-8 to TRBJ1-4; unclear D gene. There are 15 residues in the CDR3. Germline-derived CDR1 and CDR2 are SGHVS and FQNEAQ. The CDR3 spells CASTLRWRKNEKLFF. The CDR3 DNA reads TGTGCCAGCACCTTACGGTGGCGGAAAAATGAAAAACTGTTTTTT.